This T cell receptor beta chain derives from a study of OX40 agonist ivuxolimab in advanced cancers. Study context: Patients enrolled in dose escalation were diagnosed with hepatocellular carcinoma, melanoma, renal cell or head and neck cancer. Regarding the study as a whole: Expanded clones belonging to CD8+ T cells outnumbered, on average, those of CD4+. Expansion of clones was among the lowest in partial responders at 0.1-3.0 mg/kg. Some patients without response likewise showed low normalized clonal expansion.

The germline V gene has CDR1 MNHNS and CDR2 SASEGT. Trimming removed 8 bases at V and 4 bases at J, with 18 bases between. This CDR3 is 15 amino acids long. Comment on this clone: What it binds is unknown.

TCRdb's copy holds only in-frame clones and misses some; the assay was immunoSEQ multiplex PCR. Of about 90,000 clones listed, more than 80% are singletons. This chain uses TRBV6-1 with TRBJ1-5, with TRBD1 as a possible D gene (6 bases). The material sequenced was CD4+ or CD8+ T cells sorted from blood, taken in a trial of the OX40 agonist ivuxolimab. The receptor comes from an adult with an advanced solid tumor such as melanoma, head and neck, liver or kidney cancer. Written as DNA, the CDR3 is TGTGCCAGCCTACGGCAAAGACAGGCTAATCAGCCCCAGCATTTT. Protein sequence: CASLRQRQANQPQHF.